The present TCR beta chain was sequenced within a study of T-cell reconstitution after alpha-beta-depleted transplantation in children. J lost 4 bases, V lost 4 bases, and 7 bases had no gene match. CDR1 SGHTS and CDR2 YDEGEE come from the germline V gene. CDR3 length equals 15 residues. The TCRbeta library incorporated unique molecular identifiers. TCRdb redid the calling of the PCR reads with MiXCR, one entry per CDR3 protein. In the table there are 300,000 or so distinct CDR3 sequences, approximately 9.6% of which are singletons. This clonotype was counted ten times or more. The TCR was taken from a human donor who donated a stem cell graft to a child with SCID. The rearrangement links TRBV5-8 to TRBJ1-4; 7 positions match TRBD1. The sequences come from PBMCs from the stem cell graft donor, collected from the stem cell graft. CDR3 bases: TGTGCCAGCAGCCCGGGACAGCCTAATAATGAAAAACTGTTTTTT. Protein sequence: CASSPGQPNNEKLFF.